This T cell receptor beta chain came from a study of blood T cell repertoires in COVID-19. 16 amino acids form the CDR3, both terminal residues included. Germline V gives CDR1 MDHEN, CDR2 SYDVKM. Measured with immunoSEQ multiplex PCR; TCRdb has only the in-frame clones, and not every one. The sample consists of 320,000 or so clones, roughly 87% of them appearing once. The recovered donors of Cohort 3 showed two negative PCRs, clearance, or symptom resolution. About this clone itself: No DNA is shown, since the ends of the CDR3 on it are uncertain; the CDR3 is the one TCRdb lists.

The gene calls are TRBV28 and TRBJ2-3; the D call TRBD2 from the table was never checked on the DNA. The origin of this receptor is a woman in her 30s who had recovered from COVID-19. Sequenced material: PBMCs or T cells enriched from blood (not recorded which). Here the CDR3 reads CASSLSATFGADTQYF.